One and the same sample provided the 20 T cell receptor beta chains below, sequenced in a study of T-cell reconstitution after alpha-beta-depleted transplantation in children. Using unique molecular identifiers, the investigators prepared the TCRbeta library. Via MiXCR, TCRdb re-called the PCR reads, giving one row per CDR3 protein. Of about 400,000 distinct CDR3 sequences listed, around 21% were seen once; the top ten hold 3.8%. The source material was PBMCs from the stem cell graft donor, sampled from the stem cell graft. These TCRs come from a human donor who donated a stem cell graft to a child with acute myeloid leukemia.

This chain uses TRBV24-1 with TRBJ2-7, with 7 bases matching TRBD2. The CDR3 runs to 11 residues. V lost 10 bases and J lost 4; bases outside the gene matches: 3. CDR1 is KGHDR, CDR2 SFDVKD, per germline. CDR3: CATERGYEQYF. The CDR3, as DNA: TGTGCCACTGAGCGGGGATACGAGCAGTACTTC.

The V gene is TRBV6-4, the J gene TRBJ1-5; 7 nucleotides align to TRBD1. CDR1 MRHNA and CDR2 SNTAGT come from the germline V gene. With V trimmed by 9 bases and J by 2 bases, 4 bases remained unmatched. This CDR3 spans 13 amino acids. The DNA for the CDR3 is TGTGCCAGGCACGGGACAGGCAATCAGCCCCAGCATTTT. Its protein product is CARHGTGNQPQHF.

The chain is built from TRBV29-1 and TRBJ2-4; 8 positions match TRBD2. The germline V gene encodes CDR1 SQVTM and CDR2 ANQGSEA. The CDR3 is made up of 15 amino acids. Trimming cost V 7 bases and J 7 bases; bases outside gene matches: 15. CDR3 sequence reads: CSGTVPSGSRNIQYF. The CDR3 DNA is TGCAGCGGAACCGTTCCGAGCGGGAGTCGGAACATTCAGTACTTC.

The chain combines TRBV20-1 with TRBJ1-5; no clear D gene. The CDR3 sequence is 15 residues long. Trimming shortened V by 0 bases and J by 0 bases, and 9 bases separated the two germline ends. The V gene's germline CDR1 is DFQATT and CDR2 SNEGSKA (reference sequence). CDR3 loop: CSARDFRGSNQPQHF. CDR3 nucleotide sequence: TGCAGTGCTAGAGACTTCCGGGGTAGCAATCAGCCCCAGCATTTT.

This clonotype was counted at least ten times. The chain recombines TRBV5-5 with TRBJ2-7; D is uncertain. Per germline, CDR1 SGHKS and CDR2 YYEKEE (reference sequence). V was clipped by 4 bases and J by 0 bases, with 14 bases between them. The CDR3 is made up of 15 amino acids. CDR3 nucleotides: TGTGCCAGCAGCCCTATCGTACAGAGCTCCTACGAGCAGTACTTC. The encoded protein is CASSPIVQSSYEQYF. The variable domain in full, with the rest retrieved from reference TRBV5-5 and TRBJ2-7, is DAGVTQSPTHLIKTRGQQVTLRCSPISGHKSVSWYQQVLGQGPQFIFQYYEKEERGRGNFPDRFSARQFPNYSSELNVNALLLGDSALYLCASSPIVQSSYEQYFGPGTRLTVT.

The table lists this clonotype with many counts. V and J are TRBV29-1 and TRBJ2-5; a possible D gene is TRBD1 (7 bases). With 3 bases removed from V and 2 bases from J, the gap between germline ends came to 10 bases. Germline CDR1 and CDR2: SQVTM and ANQGSEA. The CDR3 totals 13 residues. Here the CDR3 reads CSVDQGGQETQYF. DNA of the CDR3: TGCAGCGTTGATCAGGGGGGACAAGAGACCCAGTACTTC.

The chain recombines TRBV6-5 with TRBJ2-2; D is unresolved. CDR1 and CDR2 (germline): MNHEY, SVGAGI. There are 17 residues in the CDR3. The ends were cut back, 5 bases at V and 0 bases at J, with 16 bases in the middle. The CDR3 nucleotides are TGTGCCAGCAGTACCGATTTTCGGCGGCCGAACACCGGGGAGCTGTTTTTT. Translated: CASSTDFRRPNTGELFF.

This chain uses TRBV4-1 with TRBJ2-7; TRBD1 matches at 11 bases. Trimming took 2 bases from V and 4 from J; bases not matched to a gene: 4. The CDR3 spans 15 residues. In germline, CDR1 is MGHRA, CDR2 YSYEKL. The CDR3 sequence is CASSQRDRGIYEQYF. Here the CDR3 DNA reads TGCGCCAGCAGCCAACGGGACAGGGGGATTTACGAGCAGTACTTC.

The chain is built from TRBV7-9 and TRBJ2-1; 7 bases line up with TRBD2. This CDR3 spans 16 amino acids. Unmatched junction bases numbered 8, after V lost 3 bases and J lost 3 bases. Per germline, CDR1 SEHNR and CDR2 FQNEAQ (reference sequence). The CDR3 sequence: CASSLKPSGIYNEQFF. CDR3 nucleotide sequence: TGTGCCAGCAGCTTGAAGCCGAGCGGGATCTACAATGAGCAGTTCTTC.

The rearrangement joins TRBV9 to TRBJ2-3; D is unclear. The CDR3 has 14 residues. Per the germline V gene, CDR1 is SGDLS and CDR2 is YYNGEE. Trimming shortened V by 0 bases and J by 4 bases, and 9 bases separated the two germline ends. DNA of the CDR3: TGTGCCAGCAGCGTAGATCTCTTGTCAGATACGCAGTATTTT. Translation gives CASSVDLLSDTQYF.

The J gene is TRBJ2-1, the V gene TRBV12-3 or TRBV12-4; TRBD2 aligns across 13 bases. The V gene end was trimmed by 6 bases and the J gene end by 9 bases; junction bases not matched to a gene: 8. CDR3 length equals 15 residues. CDR3 sequence: CASRPQGLAGSEQFF. The CDR3 DNA reads TGTGCCAGCAGGCCTCAGGGACTAGCGGGAAGTGAGCAGTTCTTC.

This clonotype occurred a few times. The chain joins TRBV18 to TRBJ2-7, with TRBD1 identical over 8 bases. The J segment lost 5 bases and the V segment lost 3 bases, leaving 9 bases of the junction unmatched. This CDR3 region has 15 residues. Germline V gives CDR1 KGHSH, CDR2 LQKENI. CDR3: CASSPGVDRGDEQYF. CDR3 bases: TGTGCCAGCTCACCGGGCGTTGACAGGGGTGACGAGCAGTACTTC. Together with reference TRBV18 and TRBJ2-7, the CDR3 gives the full variable domain: NAGVMQNPRHLVRRRGQEARLRCSPMKGHSHVYWYRQLPEEGLKFMVYLQKENIIDESGMPKERFSAEFPKEGPSILRIQQVVRGDSAAYFCASSPGVDRGDEQYFGPGTRLTVT.

This clonotype was observed once. This chain links TRBV10-3 with TRBJ2-7; 7 nucleotides align to TRBD1. The junction had 7 bases not matched to a gene; V was cut back by 5 bases and J by 0 bases. The CDR3 runs to 15 residues. Germline CDR1 reads ENHRY; CDR2 reads SYGVKD. DNA of the CDR3: TGTGCCATCAGTATTGGACAGGAATACTCCTACGAGCAGTACTTC. As protein: CAISIGQEYSYEQYF.

This clonotype was detected a few times. This chain uses TRBV20-1 with TRBJ2-5, with 8 bases that match TRBD2. This CDR3 region has 13 residues. After removal of 6 bases from V and 1 base from J, the junction contained 4 bases not matched to a gene. CDR1 DFQATT and CDR2 SNEGSKA come from the germline V gene (reference sequence). This CDR3 is CSARSGIQETQYF. The CDR3 DNA follows: TGCAGTGCCCGTAGCGGGATCCAAGAGACCCAGTACTTC.

This chain joins TRBV6-1 and TRBJ2-7; 12 bases align to TRBD2. Germline V gene data show CDR1 as MNHNS and CDR2 as SASEGT. CDR3 size: 15 residues. J lost 3 bases, V lost 6 bases, and 6 bases had no gene match. CDR3: CASSSGLAGRYEQYF. The CDR3 nucleotides are TGTGCCAGCAGCTCTGGACTAGCGGGGCGCTACGAGCAGTACTTC.

In this sample, this clonotype turned up many times. The V and J genes are TRBV20-1 and TRBJ1-5; D gene unclear. Germline CDR1 DFQATT, CDR2 SNEGSKA (reference sequence). The V end lost 6 bases, the J end lost 5 bases, and 20 bases lay between the germline ends. The CDR3 is made up of 15 amino acids. Here the CDR3 DNA reads TGCAGTGCGCCCGACGCCAAGGGTCAGCATCAGCCCCAGCATTTT. It translates to CSAPDAKGQHQPQHF.

Only a few counts were recorded for this clonotype. The chain uses TRBV5-1 and TRBJ2-7; D is uncertain. Germline loops: CDR1 SGHRS, CDR2 YFSETQ. The CDR3 loop spans 15 amino acids. V was clipped by 0 bases and J by 2 bases, with 12 bases between them. The chain's CDR3 is CASSLEGAATYEQYF. CDR3 nucleotides: TGCGCCAGCAGCTTGGAAGGTGCGGCAACCTACGAGCAGTACTTC.

This clonotype was seen more than once but under ten times. The chain is built from TRBV5-1 and TRBJ2-1, with D possibly TRBD1 on 6 matching bases. The CDR3 covers 16 residues. V was trimmed by 2 bases and J by 0 bases, leaving 12 bases between them. The V gene's germline CDR1 is SGHRS and CDR2 YFSETQ. This CDR3 is CASSFGDTLSYNEQFF. CDR3 bases: TGCGCCAGCAGCTTCGGGGACACTCTCTCCTACAATGAGCAGTTCTTC.

This clonotype came up a few times. V and J are TRBV11-2 and TRBJ2-7, with a tentative D call TRBD1 (6 bases). In germline, CDR1 is SGHAT, CDR2 FQNNGV. With 0 bases removed from V and 4 bases from J, the gap between germline ends came to 10 bases. This CDR3 region has 14 residues. Here the CDR3 reads CASSLEWGLYEQYF. CDR3 in DNA: TGTGCCAGCAGCTTAGAGTGGGGGCTTTACGAGCAGTACTTC.

V gene TRBV3-1 combines with J gene TRBJ2-1; 13 bases are a match to TRBD2. This CDR3 contains 16 residues. Germline V gene sequence: CDR1 LGHDT, CDR2 YNNKEL (reference sequence). J gave up 3 bases and V 5 bases, and 4 bases lay outside the gene matches. This chain's CDR3 is CASSKGTSGDYNEQFF. The CDR3 bases are TGTGCCAGCAGCAAGGGGACTAGCGGGGACTACAATGAGCAGTTCTTC.